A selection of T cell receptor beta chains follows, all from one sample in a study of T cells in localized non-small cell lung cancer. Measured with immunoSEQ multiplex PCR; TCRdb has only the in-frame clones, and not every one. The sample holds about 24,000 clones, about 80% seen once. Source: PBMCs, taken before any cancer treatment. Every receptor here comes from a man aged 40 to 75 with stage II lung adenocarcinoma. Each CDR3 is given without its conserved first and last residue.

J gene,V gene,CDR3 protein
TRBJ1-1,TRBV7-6,ASSLVGENTEAF
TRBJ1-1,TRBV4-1,ASSQAGGAAEAF
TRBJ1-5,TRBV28,ASSYLNQPQH
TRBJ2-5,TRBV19,ASSTPRSQETQY
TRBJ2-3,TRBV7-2,ASSPGGGGGGGAQY
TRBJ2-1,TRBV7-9,ASSLNRGKDNEQF
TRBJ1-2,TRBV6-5,ASSYSGPALGYT
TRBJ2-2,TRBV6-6,ASRDGSPGELF
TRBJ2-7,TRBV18,ASSPTGSSVYEQY
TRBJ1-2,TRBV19,ASSPGRGLYGYT
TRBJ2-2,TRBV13,ASSLDGLGELF
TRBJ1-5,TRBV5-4,ASSSGQGNQPQH
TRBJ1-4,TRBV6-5,ASRLSSGRGEKLF
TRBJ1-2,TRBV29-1,SVEAIQGNYGYT
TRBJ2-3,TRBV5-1,ASRWSGGSTDTQY
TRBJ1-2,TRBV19,ASKDRGQGNYGYT
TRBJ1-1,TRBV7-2,ASSPQGGGNTEAF
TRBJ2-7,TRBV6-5,ASTPTWRSGYEQY
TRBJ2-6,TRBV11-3,ASAPGQGEGANVLT
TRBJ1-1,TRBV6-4,ASKGAKENTEAF
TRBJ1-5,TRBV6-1,ASSDLSEGDQPQH
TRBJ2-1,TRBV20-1,SARVGGMQF
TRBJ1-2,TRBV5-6,ASSPQGGYGYT
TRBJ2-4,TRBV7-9,ASSKEGHIQY
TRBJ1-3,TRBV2,ASSRPGQGNTIY
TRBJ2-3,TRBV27,ASSTLGDTQY
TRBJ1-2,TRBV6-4,ASSSGTGRNYGYT
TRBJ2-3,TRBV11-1,ASSLGLERSTDTQY
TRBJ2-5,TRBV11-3,ASSLGHQETQY
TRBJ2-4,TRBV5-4,ASTHGSGAKNIQY
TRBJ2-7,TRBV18,ASSLDRSYEQY
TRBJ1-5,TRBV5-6,ASSRTGERVASNQPQH
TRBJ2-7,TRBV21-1,ASYRGPYEQY
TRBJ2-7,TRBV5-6,ASSLEGTAQY
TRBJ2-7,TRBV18,ASSPLETYEQY
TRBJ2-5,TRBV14,ASSQDRRRVQETQY
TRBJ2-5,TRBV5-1,ASSLNNIETQY
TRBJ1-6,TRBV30,AWSQGQGVASPLH
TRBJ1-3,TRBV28,ASSERELSGNTIY
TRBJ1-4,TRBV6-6,ASSRGTDKGALF
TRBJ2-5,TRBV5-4,ASSRRTSGGPGETQY
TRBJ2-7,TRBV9,ASSTRDGYEQY
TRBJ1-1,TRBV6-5,ASSYPGTGNTEAF
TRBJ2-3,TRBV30,AWSAPRQGSTQY
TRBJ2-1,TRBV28,ASSSLDYPKSNEQF
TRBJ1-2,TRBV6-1,ASSEGSGGAEGYGYT
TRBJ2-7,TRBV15,ATSREGRGRGEQY
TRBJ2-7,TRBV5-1,ASSRNQPGPTTSYEQY
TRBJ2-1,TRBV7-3,ASSLRAEYNEQF
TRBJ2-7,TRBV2,ASRRLTREQY
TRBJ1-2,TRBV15,ATSIRGGYGYT